The rows below give T cell receptor beta chains drawn from one sample of a study of shared clonotypes between healthy human individuals. Profiling relied on immunoSEQ multiplex PCR, and the TCRdb table lists in-frame clones only, not all of them. The sample consists of around 610,000 clones, around 96% of them appearing once. The sample was naive CD8+ T cells sorted from blood. These TCRs come from a woman in her thirties in good health. Both conserved end residues are part of each CDR3. Each record gives: clone size, J gene, V gene, D gene, CDR3 DNA, CDR3 protein. D genes are given only for firm matches. Only some rows state a clone size, as once, few, many or a class for expanded clones.

- TRBJ1-5 TRBV28 TRBD1 TGTGCCAGCAGTGAAAAGACAGGGGGGCGTCAGCCCCAGCATTTT CASSEKTGGRQPQHF
- TRBJ2-7 TRBV28 - TGTGCCAGCAGCCCGGGGAACGAGCAGTACTTC CASSPGNEQYF
few TRBJ2-7 TRBV19 TRBD1 TGTGCCAGTTGTCCCGGGACAGGGTACGAGCAGTACTTC CASCPGTGYEQYF
- TRBJ2-7 TRBV10-1 TRBD1 TGCGCCAGCGGGGACAGGGGGGAGCAGTACTTC CASGDRGEQYF
- TRBJ2-1 TRBV7-8 TRBD2 TGTGCCAGCAGCTTAACCCTAGCGGGAGCGGACAATGAGCAGTTCTTC CASSLTLAGADNEQFF
once TRBJ2-7 TRBV7-9 - TGTGCCAGCACCCCGGGGTCCTCGATGCACGAGCAGTACTTC CASTPGSSMHEQYF
- TRBJ2-7 TRBV2 TRBD1 TGTGCCAGCAGAGGGGCGGACAGGACGATCTACGAGCAGTACTTC CASRGADRTIYEQYF
- TRBJ1-2 TRBV29-1 - TGCAGCGTAGGGGGGGGCTATGGCTACACCTTC CSVGGGYGYTF
- TRBJ2-2 TRBV10-3 - TGTGCCATCAGTTCGAACACCGGGGAGCTGTTTTTT CAISSNTGELFF
- TRBJ2-5 TRBV9 - TGTGCCAGCAGCGTTACAGGGACCCAAGAGACCCAGTACTTC CASSVTGTQETQYF
- TRBJ1-1 TRBV6-5 - TGTGCCAGCAGTTATAACGAGAACACTGAAGCTTTCTTT CASSYNENTEAFF
- TRBJ1-2 TRBV21-1 - TGTGCCAGCAGCAAAGGAAGGGCTTACCATGGCTACACCTTC CASSKGRAYHGYTF
- TRBJ2-3 TRBV1 - TGCACCAGCAGCCAGCCTTTTACAGATACGCAGTATTTT CTSSQPFTDTQYF
- TRBJ2-3 TRBV27 - TGTGCCAGCAGTTGGGGTGGGGCAGGGGCTACGCAGTATTTT CASSWGGAGATQYF
- TRBJ2-2 TRBV6-5 - TGTGCCAGCAGTTCGGGGGACAGAATGAACACCGGGGAGCTGTTTTTT CASSSGDRMNTGELFF
- TRBJ2-1 TRBV9 - TGTGCCAGCAGCGGACAGCGAAATGAGCAGTTCTTC CASSGQRNEQFF
- TRBJ1-5 TRBV9 TRBD1 TGTGCCAGCAGCGTAGAGGGACAGGCCAATCAGCCCCAGCATTTT CASSVEGQANQPQHF
- TRBJ2-2 TRBV5-1 - TGCGCCAGCAGCCTACTTGGCCTCCCGGGCGGGGAGCTGTTTTTT CASSLLGLPGGELFF
- TRBJ1-1 TRBV7-9 - TGTGCCAGCAGCTTAGCGACAGGAACTGAAGCTTTCTTT CASSLATGTEAFF
- TRBJ1-1 TRBV28 - TGTGCCAGCCTAAGGCGGGGGTACACTGAAGCTTTCTTT CASLRRGYTEAFF
once TRBJ2-2 TRBV11-3 - TGTGCCAGCAGCGAGGGACACCCCAAGAAATCCGGGGAGCTGTTTTTT CASSEGHPKKSGELFF
- TRBJ2-7 TRBV5-6 TRBD2 TGTGCCAGCAGCTGGGGACTAGCGGGTTTAGGTGAGCAGTACTTC CASSWGLAGLGEQYF
- TRBJ2-1 TRBV28 - TGTGCCAGCAGTTTACCCGACTACAATGAGCAGTTCTTC CASSLPDYNEQFF
- TRBJ1-1 TRBV11-2 - TGTGCCAGCAGCGAACGGGCAGGATTTGAAGCTTTCTTT CASSERAGFEAFF
- TRBJ2-7 TRBV30 TRBD1 TGTGCCTGGAGCGTTGGACAGGGGGCTGCCTACGAGCAGTACTTC CAWSVGQGAAYEQYF
- TRBJ2-1 TRBV5-4 TRBD1 TGTGCCAGCAGCTCCCCGGGACAGCTAACTTACAATGAGCAGTTCTTC CASSSPGQLTYNEQFF
- TRBJ2-1 TRBV27 TRBD2 TGTGCCAGCGGCCCCTGGGGGGGGCAGTTCTTC CASGPWGGQFF
- TRBJ2-7 TRBV6-5 TRBD1 TGTGCCAGCAGACCTTCGACAGGGGCCTACGAGCAGTACTTC CASRPSTGAYEQYF
- TRBJ2-1 TRBV27 - TGTGCCAGCAGTTTCGGCGGGGGCGAGCAGTTCTTC CASSFGGGEQFF
- TRBJ2-5 TRBV27 TRBD2 TGTGCCAGCAGTCTGTCCGGGACTAGTAAGTCGTACCAAGAGACCCAGTACTTC CASSLSGTSKSYQETQYF
- TRBJ1-5 TRBV27 TRBD1 TGTGCCAGCAGTTTGGACAGGTCTGTTAGCCCCCAGCATTTT CASSLDRSVSPQHF